Only a few counts were recorded for the clone carrying this TCR beta chain. What it binds is not known. These data come from a study of spatial heterogeneity in lung cancer. Study-level information: The average count in raw reads for each unique TCR and UMI combination exceeded nine appearances.

TCR cDNA molecules were tagged individually, and each one carried a unique molecular identifier. TCRdb itself ran the 5' RACE reads through MiXCR, one entry per CDR3 protein. The data contain about 22,000 distinct CDR3 sequences, 4.5% to 5% of them singletons. The CDR3 length is 14 residues. Germline CDR1 SGDLS, CDR2 YYNGEE. Deletions cut 1 base from V and 4 bases from J, with 11 bases between. Documented time point: sample taken at primary tumor resection. Unsorted whole RNA from tumor, nontumor lung or frozen PBMC underwent sequencing. The 55 to 90 donors had untreated early-stage non-small cell lung cancer. Findings and limits, study-wide: Ubiquitous, expanded tumor-derived TCRs were more frequently observed in blood at resection than at follow-up.

Sequences were derived from PBMCs, sampled at surgery. This chain uses TRBV9 with TRBJ2-5; D is unresolved. The TCR comes from a male donor with early-stage non-small cell lung cancer. In nucleotides, the CDR3 is TGTGCCAGCAGCGTAAATGTCGTGGGAGAGACCCAGTACTTC. Its protein product is CASSVNVVGETQYF.